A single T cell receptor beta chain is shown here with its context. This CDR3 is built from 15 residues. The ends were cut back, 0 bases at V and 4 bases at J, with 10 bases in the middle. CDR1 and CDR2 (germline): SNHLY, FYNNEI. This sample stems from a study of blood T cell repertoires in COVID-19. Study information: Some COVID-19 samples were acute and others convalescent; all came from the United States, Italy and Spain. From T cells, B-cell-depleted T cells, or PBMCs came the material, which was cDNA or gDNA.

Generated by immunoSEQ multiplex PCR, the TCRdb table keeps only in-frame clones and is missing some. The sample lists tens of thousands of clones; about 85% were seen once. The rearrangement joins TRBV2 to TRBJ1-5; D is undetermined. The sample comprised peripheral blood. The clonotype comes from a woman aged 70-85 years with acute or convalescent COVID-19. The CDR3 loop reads CASSEAQEGNQPQHF. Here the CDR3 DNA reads TGTGCCAGCAGTGAAGCGCAGGAGGGAAATCAGCCCCAGCATTTT. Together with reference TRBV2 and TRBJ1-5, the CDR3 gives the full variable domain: EPEVTQTPSHQVTQMGQEVILRCVPISNHLYFYWYRQILGQKVEFLVSFYNNEISEKSEIFDDQFSVERPDGSNFTLKIRSTKLEDSAMYFCASSEAQEGNQPQHFGDGTRLSIL.